Each of the 4 T cell receptor beta chains below was sequenced from the same sample in a study of cytomegalovirus exposure and HLA in healthy donors. PCR amplification relied on 60 Vbeta primers (plus 13 Jbeta primers). Using immunoSEQ multiplex PCR, the repertoire was profiled, and TCRdb retains in-frame clones only, with some absent. Of some 150,000 clones in the sample, roughly 72% were seen once. The sequencing sample was made of PBMCs. The receptors here all came from a man aged 40-49 years in good health and CMV-seronegative.

Details on this clone: At one end the junction does not follow the germline gene, possibly because of a read error. CDR3 in amino acids: CSSSLDLSGGRAEETQYF. CDR3 nucleotide sequence: TGTTCCAGCAGCTTAGATCTTTCGGGCGGGAGGGCCGAGGAGACCCAGTACTTC. V usage is TRBV7-9 and J usage is TRBJ2-5, with 9 bases identical to TRBD2. CDR3 size: 18 residues. Germline CDR1 SEHNR, CDR2 FQNEAQ (reference sequence).

This clone appeared a few times. The chain couples TRBV5-6 to TRBJ2-7, with D maybe TRBD2 (7 bases). The CDR3 length is 15 residues. CDR1 SGHDT and CDR2 YYEEEE come from the germline V gene. With 1 base removed from V and 0 bases from J, the gap between germline ends came to 11 bases. This CDR3 reads CASSLRRGPSYEQYF. The CDR3 DNA follows: TGTGCCAGCAGCTTGCGGCGGGGGCCCTCCTACGAGCAGTACTTC.

As to this clone: The same CDR3 can be traced to other DNA sequences in this sample. J is TRBJ2-1 and V is TRBV2, with TRBD2 matching over 9 bases. The CDR3 sequence is 15 residues long. V lost 3 bases, J lost 6 bases, and 6 bases stayed unmatched. Germline V gene data show CDR1 as SNHLY and CDR2 as FYNNEI. The CDR3 region has the DNA TGTGCCAGCAGTGAGGGTCTAGCGGGATCCAATGAGCAGTTCTTC. It encodes CASSEGLAGSNEQFF. Drawing the rest from reference TRBV2 and TRBJ2-1, the complete variable domain is EPEVTQTPSHQVTQMGQEVILRCVPISNHLYFYWYRQILGQKVEFLVSFYNNEISEKSEIFDDQFSVERPDGSNFTLKIRSTKLEDSAMYFCASSEGLAGSNEQFFGPGTRLTVL.

This clone was seen more than once but under ten times. The chain combines TRBV18 with TRBJ2-5; D remains unclear. This CDR3 has 14 residues. Trimming took 1 base from V and 4 from J, leaving 10 bases between them. Germline assignment: CDR1 KGHSH and CDR2 LQKENI. The CDR3 spells CASSPRVWSETQYF. CDR3 sequence (DNA): TGTGCCAGCTCACCACGCGTCTGGTCAGAGACCCAGTACTTC.